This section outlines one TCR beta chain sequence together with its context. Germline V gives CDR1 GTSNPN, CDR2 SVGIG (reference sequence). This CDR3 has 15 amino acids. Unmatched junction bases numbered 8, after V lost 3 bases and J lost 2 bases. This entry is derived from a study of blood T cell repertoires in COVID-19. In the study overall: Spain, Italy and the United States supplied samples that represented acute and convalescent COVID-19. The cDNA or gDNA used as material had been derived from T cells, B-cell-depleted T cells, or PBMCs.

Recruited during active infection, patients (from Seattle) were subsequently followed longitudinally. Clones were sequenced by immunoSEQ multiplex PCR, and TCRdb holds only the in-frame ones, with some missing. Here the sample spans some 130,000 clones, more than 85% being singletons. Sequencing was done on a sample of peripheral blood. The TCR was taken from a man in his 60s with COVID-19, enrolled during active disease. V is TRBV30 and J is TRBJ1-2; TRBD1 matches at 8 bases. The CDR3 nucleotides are TGTGCCTGGAGCCGGGGGCAGGGGGCGAACTATGGCTACACCTTC. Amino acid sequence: CAWSRGQGANYGYTF.